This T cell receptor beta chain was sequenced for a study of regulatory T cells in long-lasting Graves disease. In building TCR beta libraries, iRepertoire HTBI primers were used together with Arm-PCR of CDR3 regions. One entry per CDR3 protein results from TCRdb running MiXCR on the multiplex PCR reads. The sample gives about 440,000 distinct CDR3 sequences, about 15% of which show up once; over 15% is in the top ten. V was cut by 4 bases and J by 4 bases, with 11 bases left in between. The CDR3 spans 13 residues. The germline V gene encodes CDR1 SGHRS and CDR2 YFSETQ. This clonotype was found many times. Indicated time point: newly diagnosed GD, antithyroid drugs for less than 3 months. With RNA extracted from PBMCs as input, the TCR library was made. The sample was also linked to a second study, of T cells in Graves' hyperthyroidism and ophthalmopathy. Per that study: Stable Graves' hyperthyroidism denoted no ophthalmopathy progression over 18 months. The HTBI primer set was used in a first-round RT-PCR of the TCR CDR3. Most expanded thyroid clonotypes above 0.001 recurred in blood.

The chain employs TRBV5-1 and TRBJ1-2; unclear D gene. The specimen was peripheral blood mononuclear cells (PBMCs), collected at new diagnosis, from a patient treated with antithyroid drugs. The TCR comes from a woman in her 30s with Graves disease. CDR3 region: CASSPRTGYGYTF. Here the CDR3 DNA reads TGCGCCAGCAGCCCCCGCACTGGCTATGGCTACACCTTC.